This record covers a single T cell receptor (beta chain). The antigen remains unidentified. The sample belongs to a study of Ad26.COV2.S vaccination and SARS-CoV-2 variants. Across the whole study: The donor belonged to the COV1001 Ad26.COV2.S trial arm. Each vaccinee took Ad26.COV2.S intramuscularly, once or twice 56 days apart.

Trimming cost V 0 bases and J 0 bases, with 9 bases left between them. The germline CDR1 and CDR2 sequences are MNHEY and SVGAGI. CDR3 length: 15 residues. Treatment in this sample: 15 to 20 received Ad26.COV2.S at low or high dose, single or two shots; about 5 received placebo; per-sample allocation not given. Sampling occurred on day 63 after the first vaccine or placebo injection. Broader study findings: It is possible that the TCR breadth and depth analyses underestimated the total T cell responses.

The assay was immunoSEQ multiplex PCR, and TCRdb's table has in-frame clones only and misses some. This table holds about 500,000 clones, roughly nine tenths found once. The rearrangement uses TRBV6-5 and TRBJ2-7; D is undetermined. The origin of this receptor is a person aged 18 to 59 who received the Ad26.COV2.S COVID-19 vaccine or a placebo. Specimen: peripheral blood, collected in a trial of Ad26.COV2.S vaccine versus placebo. As DNA, the CDR3 is TGTGCCAGCAGTTACTCCGCGAGCGACTCCTACGAGCAGTACTTC. This translates into CASSYSASDSYEQYF.